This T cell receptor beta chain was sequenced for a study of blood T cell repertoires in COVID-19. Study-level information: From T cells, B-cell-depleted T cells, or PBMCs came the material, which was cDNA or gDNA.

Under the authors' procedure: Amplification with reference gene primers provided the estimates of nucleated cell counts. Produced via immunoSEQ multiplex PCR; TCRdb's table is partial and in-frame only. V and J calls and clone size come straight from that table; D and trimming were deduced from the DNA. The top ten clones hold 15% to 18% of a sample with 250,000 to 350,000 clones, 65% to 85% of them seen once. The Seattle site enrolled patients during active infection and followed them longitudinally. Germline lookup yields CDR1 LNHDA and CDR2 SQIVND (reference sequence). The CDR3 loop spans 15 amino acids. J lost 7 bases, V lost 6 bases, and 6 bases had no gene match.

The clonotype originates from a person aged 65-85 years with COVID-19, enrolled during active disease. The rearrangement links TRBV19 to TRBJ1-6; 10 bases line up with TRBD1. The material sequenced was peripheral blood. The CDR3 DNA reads TGTGCCAGTAGCCGGGACAGGGGAGGAAATTCACCCCTCCACTTT. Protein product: CASSRDRGGNSPLHF.